Presented here are 30 T cell receptor beta chains from one specimen sequenced in a study of spatial heterogeneity in lung cancer. Findings and caveats of the study: Expanded intratumoral alpha and beta TCR counts tracked tumor mutation counts.

TCRdb reanalysed the 5' RACE reads using MiXCR and keeps one entry per CDR3 protein. The sample holds over a hundred distinct CDR3 sequences; around 28% are singletons and the top ten take around 74%. Indicated time point: sample taken at primary tumor resection. Antigens of these TCRs are unknown. Sequenced here: lung tumor tissue, sampled at surgery. These receptors all come from a male donor with early-stage non-small cell lung cancer.

This clonotype has just a few counts. Because this beta chain is a stray read in a library intended to capture alpha chains, its abundance should not be given much weight. The CDR3 spells CASSPSRGTQYF. The CDR3 DNA follows: TGTGCCAGCAGTCCCAGCCGTGGTACGCAGTATTTT. J is TRBJ2-3 and V is TRBV12-3 or TRBV12-4; D is ambiguous. This CDR3 is built from 12 residues. Trimming left V 5 bases short and J 8 bases short, with 11 bases between.

This clonotype is categorized as hyperexpanded. This beta chain is off target for a library built for alpha chains, so its abundance means little. V gene TRBV7-2 combines with J gene TRBJ2-2, with D hard to call. The germline V gene encodes CDR1 SGHTA and CDR2 FQGNSA. The V gene lost 3 bases and the J gene lost 1 base, with 6 bases spanning the gap. This CDR3 contains 14 residues. The CDR3 spells CASSFVGNTGELFF. CDR3 in DNA: TGTGCCAGCAGCTTTGTTGGGAACACCGGGGAGCTGTTTTTT.

Points on this clonotype: Because this beta chain is a stray read in a library intended to capture alpha chains, its abundance should not be given much weight. The genes are TRBV4-3 and TRBJ2-7, with TRBD1 matching over 8 bases. The ends lost 4 bases at V and 3 bases at J; junction bases unmatched: 5. This CDR3 contains 14 residues. In germline, CDR1 is LGHNA, CDR2 YSLEER. The CDR3 nucleotides are TGCGCCAGCAGCCGCACGACAGGGGTCTACGAGCAGTACTTC. It yields the protein CASSRTTGVYEQYF.

Remarks on this clonotype: For a library built for alpha chains, this beta chain is a stray read; little rests on its size. The V gene is TRBV7-9, the J gene TRBJ2-1; 8 bases align to TRBD2. The V and J ends lost 5 bases and 3 bases, in that order; junction bases with no gene match: 6. Germline values: CDR1 SEHNR, CDR2 FQNEAQ (reference sequence). The length of the CDR3 is 15 residues. CDR3 in amino acids: CASSPAGVGYNEQFF. The CDR3 DNA reads as TGTGCCAGCAGCCCAGCGGGAGTCGGCTACAATGAGCAGTTCTTC.

A note on this clonotype: Because this beta chain is a stray read in a library intended to capture alpha chains, its abundance should not be given much weight. The V call is TRBV4-3, the J call TRBJ2-7; no clear D gene. CDR3 length equals 13 residues. Germline-derived CDR1 and CDR2 are LGHNA and YSLEER. The V end lost 0 bases, the J end lost 9 bases, and 12 bases lay between the germline ends. The CDR3 nucleotides read TGCGCCAGCAGCCAAGAAGATTCTTCTTGGCAGTACTTC. This sequence encodes CASSQEDSSWQYF.

This clonotype was counted between two and nine times. For a library built for alpha chains, this beta chain is a stray read; little rests on its size. The chain couples TRBV6-2 or TRBV6-3 to TRBJ1-1; D is uncertain. The V gene's germline CDR1 is MNHEY and CDR2 SVGEGT. V was cut by 0 bases and J by 5 bases, with 7 bases left in between. The CDR3 is 13 amino acids. Here the CDR3 DNA reads TGTGCCAGCAGTTACTCCGTTGAGACTGAAGCTTTCTTT. Protein sequence: CASSYSVETEAFF.

Sample share makes this clonotype hyperexpanded. This beta chain is an unintended read in a library built for alpha chains; its size means little. V is TRBV27 and J is TRBJ1-2; tentatively, D is TRBD1 (6 bases). V lost 2 bases, J lost 6 bases, and 16 bases lay in between. This CDR3 contains 15 residues. The V gene's germline CDR1 is MNHEY and CDR2 SMNVEV (reference sequence). CDR3 in amino acids: CASSLSRGGLNGYTF. Written as DNA, the CDR3 is TGTGCCAGCAGTTTAAGTCGAGGGGGTCTAAATGGCTACACCTTC.

In this sample, this clonotype is hyperexpanded. Because this beta chain is a stray read in a library intended to capture alpha chains, its abundance should not be given much weight. CDR3: CASSPRLREQYF. The CDR3, as DNA: TGTGCCAGCAGCCCTAGACTGCGGGAGCAGTACTTC. The J gene is TRBJ2-7, the V gene TRBV11-2; no reliable D call. Germline CDR1 is SGHAT and CDR2 is FQNNGV. CDR3 size: 12 residues. V was trimmed by 5 bases and J by 7 bases, leaving 12 bases between them.

This clonotype showed up just a few times. This beta chain was picked up by a library intended for alpha chains and is off target, so its count carries little meaning. The J gene is TRBJ2-4, the V gene TRBV20-1; 7 bases match TRBD1. The V gene end was trimmed by 1 base and the J gene end by 6 bases; junction bases not matched to a gene: 9. This CDR3 spans 15 amino acids. CDR1 is DFQATT and CDR2 is SNEGSKA in the germline V gene (reference sequence). Here the CDR3 DNA reads TGCAGTGCTAGAGTAACAGGGGCCGTCAGAAACATTCAGTACTTC. Translating it yields CSARVTGAVRNIQYF.

This clonotype is classed as large. The library was built for alpha chains, so this beta chain is an off-target read and its size means little. The chain combines TRBV28 with TRBJ1-1; no definite D call. Trimming left V 5 bases short and J 4 bases short, with 14 bases between. CDR3 length: 14 amino acids. The germline gives CDR1 MDHEN, CDR2 SYDVKM. The CDR3 nucleotides read TGTGCCAGCAGTCCCGACATAAAAGGCACTGAAGCTTTCTTT. Amino acid sequence: CASSPDIKGTEAFF.

Comment on this clonotype: This beta chain slipped into a library made for alpha chains as a stray read, so its size is not meaningful. The rearrangement joins TRBV6-1 to TRBJ2-3, with 7 bases fitting TRBD1. Germline V gene lookup returns CDR1 MNHNS and CDR2 SASEGT. The CDR3 length is 16 residues. The V gene end was trimmed by 0 bases and the J gene end by 3 bases; junction bases not matched to a gene: 6. DNA for the CDR3: TGTGCCAGCAGTGAAGCTCGCGGACAGGTAACAGATACGCAGTATTTT. Amino acid sequence: CASSEARGQVTDTQYF.

As regards this clonotype: For a library built for alpha chains, this beta chain is a stray read; little rests on its size. The rearrangement joins TRBV4-3 to TRBJ2-7; D ambiguous. Trimming pared 0 bases from V and 0 bases from J, leaving 6 bases between. The length of the CDR3 is 14 residues. Per germline, CDR1 LGHNA and CDR2 YSLEER. As DNA, the CDR3 is TGCGCCAGCAGCCAAGACGACCGCTCCTACGAGCAGTACTTC. As protein: CASSQDDRSYEQYF.

This clonotype qualifies as large (0.1 to 1%). A library prepared for alpha chains yielded this beta chain as an off-target read; its size is of little meaning. The V gene is TRBV29-1, the J gene TRBJ2-7; 10 positions match TRBD1. CDR3 length: 14 residues. J gave up 5 bases and V 6 bases, and 10 bases lay outside the gene matches. Germline lookup yields CDR1 SQVTM and CDR2 ANQGSEA. This CDR3 reads CSVTPGTGADEQYF. The CDR3 region has the DNA TGCAGCGTCACCCCCGGGACAGGGGCTGACGAGCAGTACTTC.

With respect to this clonotype: Because this beta chain is a stray read in a library intended to capture alpha chains, its abundance should not be given much weight. The chain employs TRBV28 and TRBJ2-3; 13 bases map to TRBD2. This CDR3 has 16 amino acids. Per the germline V gene, CDR1 is MDHEN and CDR2 is SYDVKM. J gave up 4 bases and V 6 bases, and 7 bases lay outside the gene matches. CDR3 bases: TGTGCCAGCAGCTCCCGACTAGCGGGAGGCCCAGATACGCAGTATTTT. It is translated as CASSSRLAGGPDTQYF.

About this clonotype itself: Since it is a stray read in a library aimed at alpha chains, this beta chain has a size that is not meaningful. V and J are TRBV12-3 or TRBV12-4 and TRBJ2-1; 10 bases match TRBD2. The V gene end was trimmed by 5 bases and the J gene end by 7 bases; junction bases not matched to a gene: 11. The CDR3 consists of 16 residues. The CDR3 sequence: CASSPYSEREGNEQFF. CDR3 DNA sequence: TGTGCCAGCAGTCCCTACTCCGAGCGGGAGGGGAATGAGCAGTTCTTC.

This clonotype is judged hyperexpanded. This beta chain appears as a stray read in a library generated for alpha chains; its size is not informative. The chain links TRBV24-1 to TRBJ1-5; D not resolved. The CDR3 length is 14 residues. The V gene's germline CDR1 is KGHDR and CDR2 SFDVKD. Trimming cost V 5 bases and J 2 bases, with 9 bases left between them. The CDR3 is CATSGPRGNQPQHF. The CDR3 DNA reads TGTGCCACCAGTGGGCCACGGGGCAATCAGCCCCAGCATTTT.

A remark on this clonotype: A library made for alpha chains picked up this beta chain off target, so its size means little. The rearrangement joins TRBV28 to TRBJ2-7; D is ambiguous. The V end was cut by 7 bases, the J end by 2 bases, with 12 bases between. The CDR3 has 13 amino acids. Germline V gene sequence: CDR1 MDHEN, CDR2 SYDVKM. CDR3 sequence (DNA): TGTGCCAGCAACCTAGATAAAACCTACGAGCAGTACTTC. Translation: CASNLDKTYEQYF. Looking up the rest from reference TRBV28 and TRBJ2-7 gives the full variable domain: DVKVTQSSRYLVKRTGEKVFLECVQDMDHENMFWYRQDPGLGLRLIYFSYDVKMKEKGDIPEGYSVSREKKERFSLILESASTNQTSMYLCASNLDKTYEQYFGPGTRLTVT.

Remarks on this clonotype: For a library built for alpha chains, this beta chain is a stray read; little rests on its size. V usage is TRBV11-2 and J usage is TRBJ2-4; maybe TRBD2 (6 bases). V lost 4 bases and J lost 1, with 11 bases in between. Per germline, CDR1 SGHAT and CDR2 FQNNGV. The CDR3 is 15 residues long. The CDR3 sequence is CASSSLRGAKNIQYF. The CDR3 DNA reads TGTGCCAGCAGCTCCCTACGGGGGGCCAAAAACATTCAGTACTTC. The full variable domain, its missing parts supplied by reference TRBV11-2 and TRBJ2-4, is EAGVAQSPRYKIIEKRQSVAFWCNPISGHATLYWYQQILGQGPKLLIQFQNNGVVDDSQLPKDRFSAERLKGVDSTLKIQPAKLEDSAVYLCASSSLRGAKNIQYFGAGTRLSVL.

This clonotype is hyperexpanded in the sample. This beta chain represents an off-target read in a library built for alpha chains; its size is of limited meaning. This chain uses TRBV11-2 with TRBJ2-2; no definite D call. From germline, CDR1 is SGHAT and CDR2 FQNNGV. Trimming stripped 4 bases from V and 7 bases from J, with 4 bases between. The CDR3 is made up of 11 amino acids. CDR3 sequence reads: CASSSFGELFF. CDR3 DNA sequence: TGTGCCAGCAGCTCCTTCGGGGAGCTGTTTTTT. The whole variable domain, remainder taken from reference TRBV11-2 and TRBJ2-2, is EAGVAQSPRYKIIEKRQSVAFWCNPISGHATLYWYQQILGQGPKLLIQFQNNGVVDDSQLPKDRFSAERLKGVDSTLKIQPAKLEDSAVYLCASSSFGELFFGEGSRLTVL.

The sample holds a few counts of this clonotype. Being off target in a library aimed at alpha chains, this beta chain has a size of little meaning. The rearrangement joins TRBV11-2 to TRBJ1-5, with a possible D match to TRBD1 (5 bases). Trimming left V 2 bases short and J 8 bases short, with 10 bases between. Looked up from germline, CDR1 is SGHAT and CDR2 is FQNNGV. CDR3 length equals 13 residues. The CDR3 here is CASSLQGREPQHF. CDR3 coding DNA: TGTGCCAGCAGCTTACAGGGTAGGGAGCCCCAGCATTTT.

This clonotype was detected a few times. This beta chain is a stray sequence in a library constructed for alpha chains; its clone size is not meaningful. The J gene is TRBJ2-7, the V gene TRBV6-5, with D unclear. V shed 3 bases and J shed 9 bases, with 12 bases lying between them. This CDR3 comprises 12 residues. The germline V gene has CDR1 MNHEY and CDR2 SVGAGI. CDR3 sequence reads: CASSYPGTVQYF. CDR3 nucleotides: TGTGCCAGCAGTTATCCCGGCACGGTGCAGTACTTC.

This clonotype was found a few times. The library was designed around alpha chains, so this beta chain is a stray read whose abundance carries little weight. This sequence joins TRBV2 and TRBJ2-1; no clear D. Trimming took 4 bases from V and 9 from J, leaving 4 bases between them. There are 10 residues in the CDR3. CDR1 and CDR2 (germline): SNHLY, FYNNEI. The CDR3, as DNA: TGTGCCAGCAGTGGCCTTGAGCAGTTCTTC. Translated: CASSGLEQFF.

A few counts support this clonotype. As an off-target read in a library built for alpha chains, this beta chain has a frequency of little significance. This chain joins TRBV28 and TRBJ2-7, with 11 positions matching TRBD1. The CDR3 has 16 residues. The germline V gene encodes CDR1 MDHEN and CDR2 SYDVKM. V was pared by 4 bases and J by 6 bases, with 11 bases of the junction left unmatched. As DNA, the CDR3 is TGTGCCAGCAGTTCCACCGGACAGGGGGCCCCTTTCGAGCAGTACTTC. As protein: CASSSTGQGAPFEQYF.

Comment on this clonotype: Little can be read into the size of this beta chain, an off-target read in a library designed for alpha chains. CDR3 in DNA: TGTGCCGGAAGTCTTGCACAGGGGAGTTCACCCCTCCACTTT. Its protein product is CAGSLAQGSSPLHF. V usage is TRBV28 and J usage is TRBJ1-6; 7 bases match TRBD1. V shed 11 bases and J 9 bases; nucleotides not matched to a gene: 13. The CDR3 has 14 amino acids. From germline, CDR1 is MDHEN and CDR2 SYDVKM.

Only a few counts were recorded for this clonotype. This beta chain is off target for a library built for alpha chains, so its abundance means little. The chain joins TRBV30 to TRBJ2-3, with 7 bases lining up with TRBD2. Trimming removed 3 bases from V and 2 bases from J; junction bases left unmatched: 8. The germline V gene has CDR1 GTSNPN and CDR2 SVGIG (reference sequence). The CDR3 contains 15 residues. In DNA form, the CDR3 reads TGTGCCTGGAGGATGGGCGGGAGCTCCACAGATACGCAGTATTTT. Protein: CAWRMGGSSTDTQYF.

The sample holds a few counts of this clonotype. Found in a library prepared for alpha chains, this beta chain is an off-target read, and its abundance has little meaning. V is TRBV5-4 and J is TRBJ2-3; 14 positions match TRBD2. V shed 1 base, J shed 3 bases, and the junction held 4 bases outside the gene matches. The CDR3 runs 17 residues. In germline, CDR1 is SGHNT, CDR2 YYREEE (reference sequence). The DNA for the CDR3 is TGTGCCAGCAGCTTGAGGACTAGCGGGGGGTTAACAGATACGCAGTATTTT. Amino acid sequence: CASSLRTSGGLTDTQYF.

As for this clonotype: This beta chain is an off-target read within a library intended for alpha chains, so its frequency means little. This chain connects TRBV7-2 to TRBJ2-7, with TRBD1 identical over 7 bases. Germline V gene sequence: CDR1 SGHTA, CDR2 FQGNSA. The V gene end was trimmed by 5 bases and the J gene end by 1 base; junction bases not matched to a gene: 5. The CDR3 loop spans 14 amino acids. CDR3 DNA: TGTGCCAGCAGCCCACAGGGGAATTCCTACGAGCAGTACTTC. Translated, it gives CASSPQGNSYEQYF.

Regarding this clonotype: Because the library targeted alpha chains, this beta chain is an off-target read whose size means little. The chain has TRBV28 and TRBJ2-1; the D gene is possibly TRBD1 (5 bases). In germline, CDR1 is MDHEN, CDR2 SYDVKM. The V end lost 5 bases, the J end lost 10 bases, and 12 bases lay between the germline ends. This CDR3 region has 12 residues. The CDR3 DNA is TGTGCCAGCAGTCCAGGGTTGGGGGAGCAGTTCTTC. Translation: CASSPGLGEQFF.

This clonotype is large. Little can be read into the size of this beta chain, an off-target read in a library designed for alpha chains. The rearrangement joins TRBV12-3 or TRBV12-4 to TRBJ1-1, with a tentative D call TRBD1 (5 bases). This CDR3 contains 14 residues. The V end was cut by 3 bases, the J end by 6 bases, with 14 bases between. The chain's CDR3 is CASSFGAGRPEAFF. CDR3 DNA: TGTGCCAGCAGTTTTGGGGCTGGGCGCCCTGAAGCTTTCTTT.

A few counts support this clonotype. With the library built for alpha chains, this beta chain is off target and its frequency is not meaningful. The chain links TRBV7-9 to TRBJ2-7; D possibly corresponds to TRBD1 (5 bases). The CDR3 loop spans 11 amino acids. Germline V gene sequence: CDR1 SEHNR, CDR2 FQNEAQ (reference sequence). V was trimmed by 3 bases and J by 7 bases, leaving 7 bases between them. This chain's CDR3 is CASSLQGEQYF. CDR3 DNA sequence: TGTGCCAGCAGCTTGCAGGGAGAGCAGTACTTC.